These 17 T cell receptor beta chains came from one sample sequenced in a study of blood T cells in healthy people across ages. The second PCR ran roughly 6 to 12 cycles with a sample-barcoded 5' primer and J-beta primers. TCRdb independently ran MiXCR on the 5' RACE reads; one entry per CDR3 protein. In the table there are 550,000 to 750,000 distinct CDR3 sequences, over 20% of which are singletons. The sequenced material came from blood. All receptors come from a man between 65 and 85 years old in good health.

This clonotype was picked up a small number of times. The chain has TRBV3-1 and TRBJ2-5, with 14 nucleotides matching TRBD2. The assigned J gene may be wrong: the sequence end matches TRBJ2-1 better. This CDR3 spans 16 amino acids. Germline-derived CDR1 and CDR2 are LGHDT and YNNKEL (reference sequence). This CDR3 is CASSQGGLAGVGEQFF. The CDR3 coding sequence is TGTGCCAGCAGCCAAGGGGGACTAGCGGGAGTGGGTGAGCAGTTCTTC.

This sequence joins TRBV9 and TRBJ2-5; D unclear. The end of the DNA is better explained by TRBJ2-1, so the J call may be wrong. CDR1 is SGDLS and CDR2 is YYNGEE in the germline V gene. The CDR3 extends over 13 amino acids. The CDR3 DNA follows: TGTGCCAGCAGCCCAACGGGCTGGGGTGAGCAGTTCTTC. Translating it yields CASSPTGWGEQFF.

The table lists this clonotype with a few counts. This chain joins TRBV6-6 and TRBJ1-1; D possibly corresponds to TRBD1 (5 bases). Germline V lookup: CDR1 MNHNY, CDR2 SVGAGI (reference sequence). V shed 2 bases and J shed 0 bases, with 13 bases lying between them. The CDR3 is 16 amino acids. CDR3 protein: CASSYGGTAMNTEAFF. The CDR3 DNA sequence: TGTGCCAGCAGTTACGGGGGGACGGCTATGAACACTGAAGCTTTCTTT.

Only a few counts were recorded for this clonotype. This chain connects TRBV4-1 to TRBJ2-1; 9 bases are shared with TRBD2. The CDR3 loop spans 16 amino acids. Per the germline V gene, CDR1 is MGHRA and CDR2 is YSYEKL. J gave up 8 bases and V 1 base, and 9 bases lay outside the gene matches. The CDR3 protein is CASSQAEETSGDEQFF. CDR3 DNA sequence: TGCGCCAGCAGCCAAGCAGAAGAGACTAGCGGAGATGAGCAGTTCTTC.

The gene calls are TRBV28 and TRBJ2-5; TRBD2 matches 9 bases. There are 16 residues in the CDR3. J gave up 4 bases and V 6 bases, and 12 bases lay outside the gene matches. Germline CDR1 reads MDHEN; CDR2 reads SYDVKM. The CDR3 region has the DNA TGTGCCAGCAGCCTTAACTTCGCGGGAGGGTTAGAGACCCAGTACTTC. It encodes CASSLNFAGGLETQYF. Filled out from reference TRBV28 and TRBJ2-5, the complete variable domain reads DVKVTQSSRYLVKRTGEKVFLECVQDMDHENMFWYRQDPGLGLRLIYFSYDVKMKEKGDIPEGYSVSREKKERFSLILESASTNQTSMYLCASSLNFAGGLETQYFGPGTRLLVL.

The chain uses TRBV6-5 and TRBJ2-5; D might be TRBD1 or TRBD2, each matching 5 bases. The V gene's germline CDR1 is MNHEY and CDR2 SVGAGI. V lost 10 bases, J lost 2 bases, and 17 bases lay in between. The CDR3 contains 14 residues. The CDR3 is CATRRGFGQETQYF. CDR3 bases: TGTGCCACCCGCCGGGGCTTCGGTCAAGAGACCCAGTACTTC.

This clonotype was found a few times. This chain connects TRBV3-1 to TRBJ2-1; D unresolved. The J call is in doubt because the DNA end fits TRBJ2-7 better. The CDR3 consists of 13 residues. Per the germline V gene, CDR1 is LGHDT and CDR2 is YNNKEL (reference sequence). CDR3 sequence: CASSHRPEYEQYF. CDR3 bases: TGTGCCAGCAGCCATCGACCAGAATACGAGCAGTACTTC.

The table lists this clonotype with a few counts. The rearrangement links TRBV2 to TRBJ2-1; 7 positions match TRBD2. Germline V gives CDR1 SNHLY, CDR2 FYNNEI. The V segment lost 2 bases and the J segment 5 bases; nucleotides outside the gene matches: 6. CDR3 length: 15 residues. In DNA form, the CDR3 reads TGTGCCAGCAGTGAACAGGCTAGCGGCAACAATGAGCAGTTCTTC. This gives the protein CASSEQASGNNEQFF.

The chain recombines TRBV30 with TRBJ2-2; D is possibly TRBD1 (6 bases). Between the trimmed V and J ends, which lost 7 bases and 6 bases, there was a span of 12 bases. Germline assignment: CDR1 GTSNPN and CDR2 SVGIG (reference sequence). The CDR3 sequence is 12 residues long. CDR3 DNA sequence: TGTGCCTTAACTCAGGGGCCCGGGGAGCTGTTTTTT. It is translated as CALTQGPGELFF.

The chain couples TRBV7-9 to TRBJ2-1; D is uncertain. V shed 0 bases and J shed 6 bases, with 9 bases lying between them. Germline CDR1 and CDR2: SEHNR and FQNEAQ (reference sequence). There are 14 residues in the CDR3. CDR3 loop: CASSLAMNLNEQFF. CDR3 sequence (DNA): TGTGCCAGCAGCTTAGCGATGAATCTCAATGAGCAGTTCTTC.

The rearrangement joins TRBV6-5 to TRBJ2-7; D is unresolved. CDR1 and CDR2 from the germline V gene are MNHEY and SVGAGI. The CDR3 consists of 13 residues. Trimming took 2 bases from V and 3 from J, leaving 8 bases between them. CDR3: CASSYAPFYEQYF. The CDR3 nucleotides read TGTGCCAGCAGTTACGCTCCCTTCTACGAGCAGTACTTC.

The chain recombines TRBV6-5 with TRBJ2-2; D uncertain. The CDR3 covers 13 residues. Germline V gives CDR1 MNHEY, CDR2 SVGAGI. The germline V and J ends were trimmed by 0 bases and 6 bases, with 5 bases remaining between them. The DNA of the CDR3 is TGTGCCAGCAGTTACTCGGAAGCCGGGGAGCTGTTTTTT. Its translation is CASSYSEAGELFF.

This clonotype showed up just a few times. The chain is built from TRBV9 and TRBJ2-2, with 13 bases identical to TRBD2. The CDR3 sequence is 18 residues long. V lost 3 bases to trimming and J lost 0 bases; unmatched junction nucleotides: 5. CDR1 and CDR2 (germline): SGDLS, YYNGEE. CDR3 region: CASSGFGTSGTNTGELFF. In DNA, the CDR3 is TGTGCCAGCAGCGGATTCGGGACTAGCGGGACGAACACCGGGGAGCTGTTTTTT.

The V call is TRBV3-1, the J call TRBJ2-7; 7 positions agree with TRBD1. Germline-derived CDR1 and CDR2 are LGHDT and YNNKEL (reference sequence). V lost 3 bases, J lost 12 bases, and 8 bases stayed unmatched. The CDR3 totals 12 residues. This CDR3 is CASSHGTDPSYF. CDR3 bases: TGTGCCAGCAGCCACGGGACAGATCCTTCGTACTTC.

J is TRBJ2-7 and V is TRBV6-2 or TRBV6-3; D is possibly TRBD1 (7 bases). Between the trimmed V and J ends, which lost 7 bases and 1 base, there was a span of 17 bases. The CDR3 has 15 residues. CDR1 is MNHEY, CDR2 SVGEGT, per germline. The CDR3 DNA follows: TGTGCCAGCACCAGGCCCAGGGGGGCTTCCTACGAGCAGTACTTC. Its translation: CASTRPRGASYEQYF.

The chain joins TRBV7-9 to TRBJ2-7, with D perhaps given as TRBD1 or TRBD2 (5 bases each). CDR3 size: 14 residues. The ends were cut back, 6 bases at V and 2 bases at J, with 14 bases in the middle. Germline CDR1 SEHNR, CDR2 FQNEAQ (reference sequence). DNA of the CDR3: TGTGCCAGCAGTTTGGGGGACGGACCCTACGAGCAGTACTTC. As protein: CASSLGDGPYEQYF.

In its sample, this clonotype was seen a few times. The gene calls are TRBV12-3 or TRBV12-4 and TRBJ1-1; TRBD1 matches at 7 bases. Trimming cost V 6 bases and J 1 base; bases outside gene matches: 11. The CDR3 has 16 residues. The chain's CDR3 is CASSLIQGVGNTEAFF. Here the CDR3 DNA reads TGTGCCAGCAGCCTAATCCAGGGGGTAGGGAACACTGAAGCTTTCTTT.